This T cell receptor beta chain was recovered during a study of blood T cell repertoires in COVID-19. Study in general: Samples of COVID-19 (acute and convalescent) were obtained from the United States, Italy and Spain.

Deletions cut 7 bases from V and 4 bases from J, with 10 bases between. The CDR3 is made up of 13 amino acids. Germline lookup yields CDR1 KGHDR and CDR2 SFDVKD. Those enrolled, adults aged about 18 to 89 years, came from some 25 US areas. Cohort 3 donors were reported recovered after two negative PCRs, clearance, or symptom resolution. The assay was immunoSEQ multiplex PCR, and TCRdb's table has in-frame clones only and misses some. Of some 180,000 clones listed, around 83% are singletons. The sequencing input was PBMCs or T cells enriched from blood (not recorded which). The TCR was taken from a man aged 40-55 years who had recovered from COVID-19. The rearrangement joins TRBV24-1 to TRBJ2-1, with D unresolved. The CDR3 region has the DNA TGTGCCACCAGCGCAACTCCTTACAATGAGCAGTTCTTC. The encoded protein is CATSATPYNEQFF.